This T cell receptor (beta chain) originates from a study of T cell responses to AZD1222 COVID-19 vaccine. Study results and caveats: Sampled repertoires all dated from after the peak T cell response. The sample set comprised mostly white British donors with more females, and clonal diversity was possibly underestimated. Dominant CD4 TCR responses targeted spike regions 160-218 and 743-854. Seropositive AZD1222 recipients at baseline numbered only five or six.

Method: immunoSEQ multiplex PCR; TCRdb's copy keeps in-frame clones and lacks some. The sample carries 150,000 or so clones, 75% to 95% recorded once. Regarding this clone: Its antigen is as yet unknown.

The CDR3 consists of 17 residues. This chain uses TRBV21-1 with TRBJ1-2; TRBD1, the table's D call, was not compared with the DNA. TRBV21-1 is deemed a pseudogene. The source material was peripheral blood, sampled on day 0 of AZD1222 vaccination. The TCR was taken from an adult in good health. This chain's CDR3 is CASSKVRTRGPDYGYTF. The CDR3 DNA follows: TGTGCCAGCAGCAAAGTGCGAACAAGGGGGCCAGACTATGGCTACACCTTC.